One sample yielded the 28 T cell receptor beta chains listed below, sequenced in a study of CD8+ T cells in alopecia areata. Extracted RNA was reverse transcribed into cDNA, the sequencing template. The protocol was immunoSEQ multiplex PCR, while the TCRdb copy is restricted to in-frame clones and leaves out a portion. The sample yields under 150,000 clones, roughly three fifths seen once. As to treatment: oral pan-JAK inhibitor, 5-10 mg twice daily. The source material was CD4+ T cells sorted from blood, sampled at week 24, from a patient treated with tofacitinib. All receptors come from a human donor with alopecia areata.

The rearrangement links TRBV11-3 to TRBJ1-1; D ambiguous. Looked up from germline, CDR1 is SGHNT and CDR2 is YENEEA. Trimming left V 5 bases short and J 1 base short, with 11 bases between. The CDR3 contains 14 residues. In DNA, the CDR3 is TGTGCCAGCAGCGTTGGACTTACGAACACTGAAGCTTTCTTT. It yields the protein CASSVGLTNTEAFF.

This clone was detected a few times. This chain links TRBV6-1 with TRBJ2-7, with no clear D. V gave up 4 bases and J gave up 6 bases, with 13 bases separating them. The CDR3 is made up of 13 amino acids. Germline V gene data show CDR1 as MNHNS and CDR2 as SASEGT. The CDR3 bases are TGTGCCAGCAGTGTCGGCCCCTCGGGCGAGCAGTACTTC. Protein sequence: CASSVGPSGEQYF.

The chain combines TRBV11-2 with TRBJ1-1; no reliable D call. The V and J ends lost 1 base and 1 base respectively, with 4 bases between them. This CDR3 comprises 13 residues. In germline, CDR1 is SGHAT, CDR2 FQNNGV. The CDR3 DNA reads TGTGCCAGCAGCTTAGTTGGGAACACTGAAGCTTTCTTT. This sequence encodes CASSLVGNTEAFF.

This chain connects TRBV6-5 to TRBJ1-1; D gene ambiguous. V shed 5 bases and J shed 9 bases, with 4 bases lying between them. Germline V gene lookup returns CDR1 MNHEY and CDR2 SVGAGI. The CDR3 is 9 amino acids. The CDR3 DNA is TGTGCCAGCAGTCCCAAAGCTTTCTTT. Translating it yields CASSPKAFF.

The V gene is TRBV11-2, the J gene TRBJ2-1; possibly TRBD1 for D (5 bases). The CDR3 has 16 residues. V lost 2 bases to trimming and J lost 6 bases, with 17 bases between them. CDR1 and CDR2 from the germline V gene are SGHAT and FQNNGV. The CDR3 sequence: CASSLTLGAPGNEQFF. CDR3 in DNA: TGTGCCAGCAGCTTAACTTTAGGGGCGCCCGGCAATGAGCAGTTCTTC.

The rearrangement joins TRBV7-6 to TRBJ1-4; D not certain. This CDR3 has 13 residues. Germline CDR1 SGHVS, CDR2 FNYEAQ. Between the trimmed V and J ends, which lost 5 bases and 7 bases, there was a span of 11 bases. Here the CDR3 reads CASSMRTSEKLFF. DNA of the CDR3: TGTGCCAGCAGCATGAGGACTTCTGAAAAACTGTTTTTT.

V usage is TRBV7-2 and J usage is TRBJ1-5, with D perhaps matching TRBD1 (5 bases). The germline V and J ends were trimmed by 5 bases and 5 bases, with 16 bases remaining between them. Germline CDR1 and CDR2: SGHTA and FQGNSA. The CDR3 is 15 amino acids. In DNA form, the CDR3 reads TGTGCCAGCAGCCGAACTTCAGACAGTTATCAGCCCCAGCATTTT. This gives the protein CASSRTSDSYQPQHF.

The chain carries TRBV20-1 and TRBJ2-7; possibly TRBD2 for D (6 bases). Germline loops: CDR1 DFQATT, CDR2 SNEGSKA (reference sequence). The CDR3 totals 11 residues. V shed 7 bases and J shed 7 bases, with 14 bases lying between them. CDR3 nucleotides: TGCAGTGGCGGGGCCTGGAGGGAGCAGTACTTC. Its translation is CSGGAWREQYF.

The CDR3 loop is CASSLGAKISSYEQYF. As DNA, the CDR3 is TGCGCCAGCAGCTTGGGGGCCAAGATTTCATCCTACGAGCAGTACTTC. The chain is built from TRBV5-1 and TRBJ2-7; D is unclear. CDR1 and CDR2 (germline): SGHRS, YFSETQ. The CDR3 consists of 16 residues. Trimming pared 0 bases from V and 1 base from J, leaving 14 bases between. Looking up the rest from reference TRBV5-1 and TRBJ2-7 gives the full variable domain: KAGVTQTPRYLIKTRGQQVTLSCSPISGHRSVSWYQQTPGQGLQFLFEYFSETQRNKGNFPGRFSGRQFSNSRSEMNVSTLELGDSALYLCASSLGAKISSYEQYFGPGTRLTVT.

V and J are TRBV10-3 and TRBJ2-7, with no clear D. The V gene lost 5 bases and the J gene lost 2 bases, with 10 bases spanning the gap. The CDR3 runs 13 residues. Germline lookup yields CDR1 ENHRY and CDR2 SYGVKD. The CDR3 bases are TGTGCCATCAGTAGCGCAGCAACCTACGAGCAGTACTTC. It yields the protein CAISSAATYEQYF.

This clone showed up just once. The chain recombines TRBV6-5 with TRBJ1-5; D ambiguous. V was pared by 0 bases and J by 7 bases, with 13 bases between. Germline-derived CDR1 and CDR2 are MNHEY and SVGAGI. This CDR3 spans 15 amino acids. CDR3 protein: CASSYSSSGEQPQHF. Here the CDR3 DNA reads TGTGCCAGCAGTTACTCCTCTTCCGGGGAGCAGCCCCAGCATTTT.

V usage is TRBV7-2 and J usage is TRBJ1-6; D unclear. Germline V gives CDR1 SGHTA, CDR2 FQGNSA. The CDR3 is 16 residues long. The V and J ends lost 1 base and 7 bases respectively, with 14 bases between them. The CDR3 bases are TGTGCCAGCAGCTTAGTGGGTACGGGCATGAATTCACCCCTCCACTTT. Translated: CASSLVGTGMNSPLHF.

This clone has just a few counts. CDR3 in amino acids: CASSNPGPLNTDTQYF. The CDR3 nucleotides are TGTGCCAGCAGCAACCCGGGACCTTTAAACACAGATACGCAGTATTTT. The rearrangement links TRBV5-4 to TRBJ2-3, with D possibly called TRBD1 or TRBD2 (5 bases each). Looked up from germline, CDR1 is SGHNT and CDR2 is YYREEE (reference sequence). Between the trimmed V and J ends, which lost 4 bases and 2 bases, there was a span of 17 bases. This CDR3 contains 16 residues.

The chain recombines TRBV29-1 with TRBJ1-4; possible D gene TRBD1, 6 bases. Per germline, CDR1 SQVTM and CDR2 ANQGSEA. V was cut by 5 bases and J by 4 bases, with 14 bases left in between. This CDR3 region has 14 residues. As DNA, the CDR3 is TGCAGCGTTCCCGGGGGCTCAGGTAATGAAAAACTGTTTTTT. Translation: CSVPGGSGNEKLFF.

V and J are TRBV27 and TRBJ2-3; 13 bases agree with TRBD2. The V gene end was trimmed by 6 bases and the J gene end by 2 bases; junction bases not matched to a gene: 5. In germline, CDR1 is MNHEY, CDR2 SMNVEV (reference sequence). The CDR3 is 16 residues long. In nucleotides, the CDR3 is TGTGCCAGCAGGGGGGGACTAGCGGGGTCCACAGATACGCAGTATTTT. It yields the protein CASRGGLAGSTDTQYF.

The rearrangement links TRBV29-1 to TRBJ2-7, with D maybe TRBD2 (5 bases). Trimming cost V 8 bases and J 4 bases, with 9 bases left between them. CDR1 and CDR2 (germline): SQVTM, ANQGSEA. This CDR3 spans 10 amino acids. CDR3: CSKRAYEQYF. Here the CDR3 DNA reads TGCAGCAAGAGGGCGTACGAGCAGTACTTC.

This chain links TRBV19 with TRBJ1-6; maybe TRBD1 (5 bases). This CDR3 region has 16 residues. V was shortened by 6 bases and J by 7 bases, with 19 bases between the two germline ends. CDR1 and CDR2 (germline): LNHDA, SQIVND (reference sequence). CDR3 region: CASRNPGREGNSPLHF. DNA for the CDR3: TGTGCCAGTAGGAACCCTGGCAGGGAAGGAAATTCACCCCTCCACTTT. Complete variable domain (other parts from reference TRBV19 and TRBJ1-6): DGGITQSPKYLFRKEGQNVTLSCEQNLNHDAMYWYRQDPGQGLRLIYYSQIVNDFQKGDIAEGYSVSREKKESFPLTVTSAQKNPTAFYLCASRNPGREGNSPLHFGNGTRLTVT.

The V and J genes are TRBV9 and TRBJ2-7; 12 bases are a match to TRBD2. The junction had 4 bases not matched to a gene; V was cut back by 3 bases and J by 6 bases. This CDR3 spans 14 amino acids. From germline, CDR1 is SGDLS and CDR2 YYNGEE. The DNA of the CDR3 is TGTGCCAGCAGCGAACAGGGACTAGCGGGCGAGCAGTACTTC. It specifies CASSEQGLAGEQYF. Looking up the rest from reference TRBV9 and TRBJ2-7 gives the full variable domain: DSGVTQTPKHLITATGQRVTLRCSPRSGDLSVYWYQQSLDQGLQFLIQYYNGEERAKGNILERFSAQQFPDLHSELNLSSLELGDSALYFCASSEQGLAGEQYFGPGTRLTVT.

The genes are TRBV9 and TRBJ2-3; TRBD2 matches at 10 bases. The V and J ends lost 0 bases and 2 bases, in that order; junction bases with no gene match: 9. This CDR3 region has 18 residues. CDR1 and CDR2 (germline): SGDLS, YYNGEE. In nucleotides, the CDR3 is TGTGCCAGCAGCGTAGGGGCTAGCGGGGGTTTACTCACAGATACGCAGTATTTT. It yields the protein CASSVGASGGLLTDTQYF.

This clone has more than one count but fewer than ten. The genes are TRBV5-6 and TRBJ2-2, with unresolved D. Germline assignment: CDR1 SGHDT and CDR2 YYEEEE. The CDR3 loop spans 14 amino acids. V lost 2 bases and J 3 bases, leaving 8 bases between the germline ends. The chain's CDR3 is CASSFYRDTGELFF. The CDR3 coding sequence is TGTGCCAGCAGCTTCTACCGGGACACCGGGGAGCTGTTTTTT.

The V gene is TRBV4-1, the J gene TRBJ1-5; no clear D. Germline CDR1 MGHRA, CDR2 YSYEKL. There are 14 residues in the CDR3. V lost 0 bases, J lost 5 bases, and 8 bases lay in between. For the CDR3, the DNA is TGCGCCAGCAGCCAAGAAGAGGTTGATCAGCCCCAGCATTTT. Amino acids: CASSQEEVDQPQHF.

V is TRBV29-1 and J is TRBJ1-1; a possible D gene is TRBD1 (6 bases). This CDR3 has 15 residues. From germline, CDR1 is SQVTM and CDR2 ANQGSEA. Trimming took 6 bases from V and 5 from J, leaving 22 bases between them. The CDR3 sequence is CSVGLLDSSGTEAFF. In DNA, the CDR3 is TGCAGCGTGGGGTTACTGGACAGTTCGGGGACTGAAGCTTTCTTT.

Only a few counts were recorded for this clone. The chain is built from TRBV30 and TRBJ1-2; D might be TRBD1 (5 bases). Germline V CDR1 and CDR2: GTSNPN, SVGIG (reference sequence). This CDR3 has 12 residues. The V gene lost 1 base and the J gene lost 8 bases, with 11 bases spanning the gap. The CDR3 DNA reads as TGTGCCTGGAGTGCCCAGGGAATCGGCTACACCTTC. Translation gives CAWSAQGIGYTF.

This clone was observed once. The gene calls are TRBV5-1 and TRBJ2-5, with TRBD2 as a possible D gene (6 bases). This CDR3 has 16 residues. Germline CDR1 and CDR2: SGHRS and YFSETQ. Trimming left V 0 bases short and J 0 bases short, with 12 bases between. In nucleotides, the CDR3 is TGCGCCAGCAGCTTGGAAGCGGGCCTGTACCAAGAGACCCAGTACTTC. This translates into CASSLEAGLYQETQYF.

J is TRBJ1-3 and V is TRBV18; weak D call: TRBD1 (5 bases). The V and J ends lost 3 bases and 5 bases respectively, with 17 bases between them. The CDR3 length is 16 residues. CDR1 KGHSH and CDR2 LQKENI come from the germline V gene. CDR3 DNA sequence: TGTGCCAGCTCACCGTTGCCAGGGAGCCTCAGAAACACCATATATTTT. It translates to CASSPLPGSLRNTIYF.

The V gene is TRBV23-1, the J gene TRBJ2-6; D is undetermined. TRBV23-1 carries the ORF label, with uncertain function. This CDR3 comprises 18 residues. V was shortened by 4 bases and J by 0 bases, with 16 bases between the two germline ends. Here the CDR3 DNA reads TGCGCCAGCAGTCCCCTCGAAGGGTGGAGCTCTGGGGCCAACGTCCTGACTTTC. This sequence encodes CASSPLEGWSSGANVLTF.

The chain couples TRBV4-2 to TRBJ2-7; a weak D match, TRBD1 (5 bases). The CDR3 length is 15 residues. V dropped 1 base and J dropped 3 bases, with 13 bases sitting between them. The germline CDR1 and CDR2 sequences are LGHNA and YNFKEQ. The CDR3 loop is CASSQGGRVGYEQYF. The CDR3 DNA follows: TGTGCCAGCAGCCAAGGGGGCAGGGTGGGCTACGAGCAGTACTTC.

The chain has TRBV7-2 and TRBJ2-7; 7 nucleotides agree with TRBD1. Germline V gives CDR1 SGHTA, CDR2 FQGNSA. With 5 bases clipped from V and 0 bases from J, the junction kept 7 bases outside the gene matches. CDR3 length equals 15 residues. CDR3 bases: TGTGCCAGCAGCCGCGACCGGGACAGCTCCTACGAGCAGTACTTC. Residues: CASSRDRDSSYEQYF.